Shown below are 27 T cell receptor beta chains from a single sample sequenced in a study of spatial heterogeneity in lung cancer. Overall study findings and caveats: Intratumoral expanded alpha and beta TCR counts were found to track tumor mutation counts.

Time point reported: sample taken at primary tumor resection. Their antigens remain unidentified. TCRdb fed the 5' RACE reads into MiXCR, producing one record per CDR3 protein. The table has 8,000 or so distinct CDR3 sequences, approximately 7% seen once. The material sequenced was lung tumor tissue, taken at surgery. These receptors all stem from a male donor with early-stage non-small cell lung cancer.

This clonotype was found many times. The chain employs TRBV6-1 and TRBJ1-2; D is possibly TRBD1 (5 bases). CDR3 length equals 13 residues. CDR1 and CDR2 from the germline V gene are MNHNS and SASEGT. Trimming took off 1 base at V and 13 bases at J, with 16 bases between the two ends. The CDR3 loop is CASSEGGGVSRTF. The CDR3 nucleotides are TGTGCCAGCAGTGAAGGTGGGGGGGTCTCTCGCACCTTC.

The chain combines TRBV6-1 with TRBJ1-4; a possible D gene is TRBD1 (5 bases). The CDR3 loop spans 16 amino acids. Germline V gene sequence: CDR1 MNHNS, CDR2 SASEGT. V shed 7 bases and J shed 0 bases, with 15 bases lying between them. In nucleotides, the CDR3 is TGTGCCAGCAAGGTCTCGCCGACAGCAACTAATGAAAAACTGTTTTTT. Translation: CASKVSPTATNEKLFF.

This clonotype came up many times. DNA for the CDR3: TGCGCCAGCAGCCTTAAAGGGTCCTACAATGAGCAGTTCTTC. Amino acids: CASSLKGSYNEQFF. The chain links TRBV4-1 to TRBJ2-1; D remains unclear. The CDR3 totals 14 residues. Per the germline V gene, CDR1 is MGHRA and CDR2 is YSYEKL. V was trimmed by 4 bases and J by 1 base, leaving 8 bases between them.

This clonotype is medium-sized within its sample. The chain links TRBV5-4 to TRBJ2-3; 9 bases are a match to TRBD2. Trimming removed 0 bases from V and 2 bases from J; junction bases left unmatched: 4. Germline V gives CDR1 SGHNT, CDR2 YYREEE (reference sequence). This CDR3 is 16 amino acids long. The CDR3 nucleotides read TGTGCCAGCAGCTTGGCTAGCGGGGCTCTCACAGATACGCAGTATTTT. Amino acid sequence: CASSLASGALTDTQYF.

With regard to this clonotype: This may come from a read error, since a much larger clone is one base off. CDR3 in amino acids: CASSIGSTTRELFF. In DNA, the CDR3 is TGTGCCAGTAGTATAGGGAGCACGACCAGGGAGCTGTTTTTT. The chain combines TRBV19 with TRBJ2-2; D gene uncertain. There are 14 residues in the CDR3. The germline CDR1 and CDR2 sequences are LNHDA and SQIVND (reference sequence). V was pared by 1 base and J by 9 bases, with 12 bases between.

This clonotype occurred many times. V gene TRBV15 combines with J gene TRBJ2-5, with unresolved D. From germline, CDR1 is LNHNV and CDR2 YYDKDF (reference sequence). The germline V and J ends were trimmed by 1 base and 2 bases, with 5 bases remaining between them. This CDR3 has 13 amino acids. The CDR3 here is CATSRGVQETQYF. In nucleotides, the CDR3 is TGTGCCACCAGCAGAGGGGTACAAGAGACCCAGTACTTC. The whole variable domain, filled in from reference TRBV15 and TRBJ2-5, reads DAMVIQNPRYQVTQFGKPVTLSCSQTLNHNVMYWYQQKSSQAPKLLFHYYDKDFNNEADTPDNFQSRRPNTSFCFLDIRSPGLGDTAMYLCATSRGVQETQYFGPGTRLLVL.

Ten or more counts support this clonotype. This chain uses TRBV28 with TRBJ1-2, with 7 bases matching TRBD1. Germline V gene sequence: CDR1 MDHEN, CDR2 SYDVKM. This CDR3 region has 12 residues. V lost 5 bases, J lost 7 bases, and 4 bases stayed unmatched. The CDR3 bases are TGTGCCAGCAGTGTGGCAGGGGGTGGCTACACCTTC. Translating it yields CASSVAGGGYTF.

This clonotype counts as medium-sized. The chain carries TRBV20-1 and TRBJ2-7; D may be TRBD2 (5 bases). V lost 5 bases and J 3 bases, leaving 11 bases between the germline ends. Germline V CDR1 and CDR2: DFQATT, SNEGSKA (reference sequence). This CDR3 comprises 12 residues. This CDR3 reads CSAAGGFYEQYF. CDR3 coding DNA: TGCAGTGCTGCGGGCGGGTTCTACGAGCAGTACTTC.

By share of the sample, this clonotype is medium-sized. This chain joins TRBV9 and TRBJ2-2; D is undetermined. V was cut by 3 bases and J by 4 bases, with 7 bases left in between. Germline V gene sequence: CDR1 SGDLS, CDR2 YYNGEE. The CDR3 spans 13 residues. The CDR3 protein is CASSARPTGELFF. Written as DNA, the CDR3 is TGTGCCAGCAGCGCCCGACCCACCGGGGAGCTGTTTTTT.

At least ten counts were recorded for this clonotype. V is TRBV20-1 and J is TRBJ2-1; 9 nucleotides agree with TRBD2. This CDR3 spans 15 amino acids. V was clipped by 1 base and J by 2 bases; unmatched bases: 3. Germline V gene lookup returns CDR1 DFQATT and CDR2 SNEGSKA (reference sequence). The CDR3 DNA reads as TGCAGTGCTAGAGGTTGGACTAGCGCCTACAATGAGCAGTTCTTC. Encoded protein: CSARGWTSAYNEQFF.

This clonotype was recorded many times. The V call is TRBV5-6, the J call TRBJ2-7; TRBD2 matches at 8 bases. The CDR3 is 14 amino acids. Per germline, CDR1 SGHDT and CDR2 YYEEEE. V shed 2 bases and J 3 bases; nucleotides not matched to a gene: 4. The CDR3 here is CASSFGLAGYEQYF. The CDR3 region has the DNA TGTGCCAGCAGCTTCGGTCTAGCGGGCTACGAGCAGTACTTC.

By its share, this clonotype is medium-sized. The CDR3 DNA sequence: TGTGCCAGCAGGGCCTATACTTCTGGCTACACCTTC. It yields the protein CASRAYTSGYTF. V gene TRBV27 combines with J gene TRBJ1-2; D unresolved. Germline-derived CDR1 and CDR2 are MNHEY and SMNVEV (reference sequence). The V end was cut by 6 bases, the J end by 7 bases, with 12 bases between. This CDR3 is 12 amino acids long.

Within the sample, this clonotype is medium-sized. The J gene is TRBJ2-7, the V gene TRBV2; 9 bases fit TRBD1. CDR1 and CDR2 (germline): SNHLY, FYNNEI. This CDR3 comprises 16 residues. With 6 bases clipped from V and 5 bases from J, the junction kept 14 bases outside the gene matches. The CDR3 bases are TGTGCCAGCAGAGGACACCGGGACAGGGACGGCAACGAGCAGTACTTC. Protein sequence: CASRGHRDRDGNEQYF.

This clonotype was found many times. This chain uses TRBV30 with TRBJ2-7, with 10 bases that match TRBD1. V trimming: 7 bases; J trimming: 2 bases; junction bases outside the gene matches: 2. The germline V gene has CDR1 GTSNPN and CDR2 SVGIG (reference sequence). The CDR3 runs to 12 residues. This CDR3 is CAYGQGAYEQYF. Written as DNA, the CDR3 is TGTGCCTACGGACAGGGGGCCTACGAGCAGTACTTC. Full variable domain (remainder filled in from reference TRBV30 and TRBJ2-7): SQTIHQWPATLVQPVGSPLSLECTVEGTSNPNLYWYRQAAGRGLQLLFYSVGIGQISSEVPQNLSASRPQDRQFILSSKKLLLSDSGFYLCAYGQGAYEQYFGPGTRLTVT.

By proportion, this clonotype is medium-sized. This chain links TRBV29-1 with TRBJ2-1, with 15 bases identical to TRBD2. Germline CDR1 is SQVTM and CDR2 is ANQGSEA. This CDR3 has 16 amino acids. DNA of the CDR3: TGCAGTATTCCCGGGACTAGCGGGGGGTCTTACAATGAGCAGTTCTTC. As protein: CSIPGTSGGSYNEQFF.

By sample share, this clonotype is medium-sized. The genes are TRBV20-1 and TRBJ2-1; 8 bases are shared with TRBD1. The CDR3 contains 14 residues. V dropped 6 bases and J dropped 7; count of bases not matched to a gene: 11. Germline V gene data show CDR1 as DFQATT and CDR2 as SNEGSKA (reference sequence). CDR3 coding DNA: TGCAGTGCCCTAGCGCCTACAGGGGGGAATGAGCAGTTCTTC. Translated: CSALAPTGGNEQFF.

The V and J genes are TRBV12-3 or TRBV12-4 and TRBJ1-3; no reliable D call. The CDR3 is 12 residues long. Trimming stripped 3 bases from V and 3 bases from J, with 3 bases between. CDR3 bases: TGTGCCAGCAGTTTTGTTGGAAACACCATATATTTT. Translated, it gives CASSFVGNTIYF.

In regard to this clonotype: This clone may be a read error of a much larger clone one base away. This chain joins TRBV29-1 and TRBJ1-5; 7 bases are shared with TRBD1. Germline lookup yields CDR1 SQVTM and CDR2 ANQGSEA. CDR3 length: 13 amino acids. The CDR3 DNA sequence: TGCAGCGTTGTTCCGGGTTGGGGACAGCCCCGGCATTTT. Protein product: CSVVPGWGQPRHF. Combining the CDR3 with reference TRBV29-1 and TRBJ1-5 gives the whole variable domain SAVISQKPSRDICQRGTSLTIQCQVDSQVTMMFWYRQQPGQSLTLIATANQGSEATYESGFVIDKFPISRPNLTFSTLTVSNMSPEDSSIYLCSVVPGWGQPRHFGDGTRLSIL.

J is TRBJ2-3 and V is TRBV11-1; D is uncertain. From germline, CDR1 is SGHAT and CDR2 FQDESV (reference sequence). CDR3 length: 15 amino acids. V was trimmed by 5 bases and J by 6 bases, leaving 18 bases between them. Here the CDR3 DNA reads TGTGCCAGCAGCCTCGGGCCAAAGCCTGGGGATACGCAGTATTTT. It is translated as CASSLGPKPGDTQYF. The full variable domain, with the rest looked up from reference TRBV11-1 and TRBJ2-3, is EAEVAQSPRYKITEKSQAVAFWCDPISGHATLYWYRQILGQGPELLVQFQDESVVDDSQLPKDRFSAERLKGVDSTLKIQPAELGDSAMYLCASSLGPKPGDTQYFGPGTRLTVL.

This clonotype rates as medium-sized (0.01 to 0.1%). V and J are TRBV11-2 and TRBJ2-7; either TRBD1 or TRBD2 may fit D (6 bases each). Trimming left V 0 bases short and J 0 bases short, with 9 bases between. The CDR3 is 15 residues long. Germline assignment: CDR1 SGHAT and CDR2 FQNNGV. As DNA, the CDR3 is TGTGCCAGCAGCTTAGACCGGGGGCACTCCTACGAGCAGTACTTC. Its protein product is CASSLDRGHSYEQYF.

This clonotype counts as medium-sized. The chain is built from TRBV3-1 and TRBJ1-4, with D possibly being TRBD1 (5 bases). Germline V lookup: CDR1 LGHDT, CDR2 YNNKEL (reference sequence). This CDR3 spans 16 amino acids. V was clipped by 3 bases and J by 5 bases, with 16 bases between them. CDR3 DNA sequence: TGTGCCAGCAGCCAGAACCCTCCAGGGTCGAATGAAAAACTGTTTTTT. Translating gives CASSQNPPGSNEKLFF.

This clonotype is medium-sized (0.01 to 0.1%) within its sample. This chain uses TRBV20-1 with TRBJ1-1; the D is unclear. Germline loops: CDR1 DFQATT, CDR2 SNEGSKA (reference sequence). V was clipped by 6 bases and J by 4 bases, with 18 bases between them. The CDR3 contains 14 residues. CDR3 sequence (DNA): TGCAGTGCCCCAAGCCCCCGGAGGAGCACTGAAGCTTTCTTT. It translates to CSAPSPRRSTEAFF.

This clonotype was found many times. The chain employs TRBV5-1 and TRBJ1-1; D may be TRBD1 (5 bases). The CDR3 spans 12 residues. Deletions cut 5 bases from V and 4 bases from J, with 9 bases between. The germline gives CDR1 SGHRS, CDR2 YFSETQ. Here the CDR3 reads CASRGPGTEAFF. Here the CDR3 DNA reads TGCGCCAGCAGGGGGCCGGGCACTGAAGCTTTCTTT.

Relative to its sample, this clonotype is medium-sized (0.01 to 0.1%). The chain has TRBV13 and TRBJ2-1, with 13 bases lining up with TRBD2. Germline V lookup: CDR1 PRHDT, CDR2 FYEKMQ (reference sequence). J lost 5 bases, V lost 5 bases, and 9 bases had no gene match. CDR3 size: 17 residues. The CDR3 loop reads CASSAPGLAGSDNEQFF. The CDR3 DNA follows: TGTGCCAGCAGCGCACCGGGACTAGCGGGGTCAGACAATGAGCAGTTCTTC.

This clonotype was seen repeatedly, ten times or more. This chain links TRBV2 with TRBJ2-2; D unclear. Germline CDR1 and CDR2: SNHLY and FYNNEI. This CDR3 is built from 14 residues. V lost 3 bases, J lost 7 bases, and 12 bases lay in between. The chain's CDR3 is CASSDPLRDGELFF. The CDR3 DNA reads TGTGCCAGCAGTGACCCCCTGCGAGACGGGGAGCTGTTTTTT.

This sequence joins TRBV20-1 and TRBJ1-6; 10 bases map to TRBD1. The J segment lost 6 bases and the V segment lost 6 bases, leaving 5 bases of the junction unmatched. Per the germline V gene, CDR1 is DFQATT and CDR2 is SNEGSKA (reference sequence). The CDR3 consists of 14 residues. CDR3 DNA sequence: TGCAGTGCCAGTGGGGACAGGGGTAATTCACCCCTCCACTTT. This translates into CSASGDRGNSPLHF.

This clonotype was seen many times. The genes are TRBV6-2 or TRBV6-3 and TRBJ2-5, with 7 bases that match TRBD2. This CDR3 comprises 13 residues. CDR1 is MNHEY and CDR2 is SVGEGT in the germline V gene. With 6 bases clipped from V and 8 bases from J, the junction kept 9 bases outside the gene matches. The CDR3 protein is CASRRGTTNTQYF. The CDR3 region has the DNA TGTGCCAGCAGGAGAGGGACTACTAATACCCAGTACTTC.